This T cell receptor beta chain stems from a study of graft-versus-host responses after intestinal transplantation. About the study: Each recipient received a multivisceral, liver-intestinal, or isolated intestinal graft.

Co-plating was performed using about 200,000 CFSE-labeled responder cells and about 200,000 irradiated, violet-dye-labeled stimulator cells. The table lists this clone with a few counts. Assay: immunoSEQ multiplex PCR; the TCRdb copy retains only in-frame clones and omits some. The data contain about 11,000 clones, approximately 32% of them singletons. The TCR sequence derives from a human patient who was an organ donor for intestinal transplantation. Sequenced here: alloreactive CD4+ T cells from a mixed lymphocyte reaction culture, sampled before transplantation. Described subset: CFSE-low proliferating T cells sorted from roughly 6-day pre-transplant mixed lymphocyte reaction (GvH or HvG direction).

CDR3 sequence: CASSLGGAEGETQYF. For the CDR3, the DNA is TGTGCCAGCAGTCTCGGGGGGGCCGAAGGAGAGACCCAGTACTTC. The chain employs TRBV5-4 and TRBJ2-5; 8 nucleotides agree with TRBD2. CDR1 is SGHNT, CDR2 YYREEE, per germline (reference sequence). V lost 5 bases and J lost 4; bases outside the gene matches: 10. This CDR3 region has 15 residues.